Below, 16 T cell receptor beta chains from the same sample are listed, as sequenced in a study of regulatory T cells in long-lasting Graves disease. Investigators prepared the TCR beta libraries by applying iRepertoire HTBI primers and Arm-PCR of CDR3 regions. MiXCR was run by TCRdb on the multiplex PCR reads, yielding one entry per CDR3 protein. Found here are hundreds of thousands of distinct CDR3 sequences, about 20% of them singletons; the top ten hold about 7.8%. Time point: persistent/refractory GD, antithyroid drugs over 5 years with positive TRAb. PBMC RNA was the source of the TCR library. This specimen consisted of peripheral blood mononuclear cells (PBMCs), obtained when the disease was refractory, from a patient treated with antithyroid drugs. Receptors originate from a female donor with Graves disease.

The sample holds many counts of this clonotype. This sequence joins TRBV5-4 and TRBJ1-2, with 10 bases that match TRBD1. Germline CDR1 reads SGHNT; CDR2 reads YYREEE (reference sequence). V lost 3 bases, J lost 6 bases, and 8 bases stayed unmatched. The length of the CDR3 is 15 residues. CDR3 protein: CASSWGQGSMDGYTF. The CDR3 region has the DNA TGTGCCAGCAGCTGGGGACAGGGGTCGATGGATGGCTACACCTTC.

Ten or more counts support this clonotype. The chain is built from TRBV7-2 and TRBJ1-4; TRBD1 matches at 7 bases. The V segment lost 5 bases and the J segment 2 bases; nucleotides outside the gene matches: 8. Germline CDR1 is SGHTA and CDR2 is FQGNSA. CDR3 length equals 16 residues. The CDR3 bases are TGTGCCAGCAGCGGAGGGGGCTCTGGGACTAATGAAAAACTGTTTTTT. It encodes CASSGGGSGTNEKLFF.

The V gene is TRBV5-4, the J gene TRBJ2-3; 7 bases fit TRBD2. This CDR3 region has 15 residues. Germline loops: CDR1 SGHNT, CDR2 YYREEE (reference sequence). V was clipped by 0 bases and J by 5 bases; unmatched bases: 6. The CDR3 region has the DNA TGTGCCAGCAGCTTGGTCGGCAGGGAGGGAGATACGCAGTATTTT. Encoded protein: CASSLVGREGDTQYF.

This clonotype was recorded at least ten times. The chain combines TRBV28 with TRBJ2-4; 7 bases are a match to TRBD1. The CDR3 sequence is 15 residues long. Looked up from germline, CDR1 is MDHEN and CDR2 is SYDVKM. J gave up 9 bases and V 2 bases, and 10 bases lay outside the gene matches. The CDR3 DNA reads TGTGCCAGCAGTTTAAACAGGGGTAGCGTGGGCATTCAGTACTTC. Protein: CASSLNRGSVGIQYF. The whole variable domain, filled in from reference TRBV28 and TRBJ2-4, reads DVKVTQSSRYLVKRTGEKVFLECVQDMDHENMFWYRQDPGLGLRLIYFSYDVKMKEKGDIPEGYSVSREKKERFSLILESASTNQTSMYLCASSLNRGSVGIQYFGAGTRLSVL.

The V call is TRBV12-3 or TRBV12-4, the J call TRBJ2-7; 13 bases match TRBD2. The length of the CDR3 is 16 residues. J was trimmed by 4 bases and V by 5 bases; bases with no gene match: 8. CDR3 sequence: CASSGGLAGNPYEQYF. CDR3 sequence (DNA): TGTGCCAGCAGTGGGGGACTAGCGGGAAATCCTTACGAGCAGTACTTC.

V and J are TRBV6-5 and TRBJ2-1, with D possibly TRBD2 on 6 matching bases. Trimming cost V 2 bases and J 0 bases, with 8 bases left between them. The V gene's germline CDR1 is MNHEY and CDR2 SVGAGI. This CDR3 is built from 15 residues. CDR3 coding DNA: TGTGCCAGCAGTTACGGGGGGAACTCCTACAATGAGCAGTTCTTC. Translation gives CASSYGGNSYNEQFF.

Here the CDR3 reads CASSSLGTVNTQYF. The CDR3 bases are TGTGCCAGCAGCTCGCTGGGGACGGTAAATACGCAGTATTTT. V is TRBV11-1 and J is TRBJ2-3, with D perhaps TRBD1 or TRBD2 (5 bases each). CDR1 is SGHAT and CDR2 is FQDESV in the germline V gene (reference sequence). The CDR3 runs to 14 residues. V shed 4 bases and J shed 7 bases, with 15 bases lying between them.

The chain couples TRBV19 to TRBJ1-5; D may be TRBD1 (6 bases). Trimming pared 1 base from V and 0 bases from J, leaving 13 bases between. The CDR3 is 17 residues long. Germline V gene sequence: CDR1 LNHDA, CDR2 SQIVND (reference sequence). CDR3 nucleotide sequence: TGTGCCAGTAGTATAGCCCACAGGGTTGATAGCAATCAGCCCCAGCATTTT. Translating gives CASSIAHRVDSNQPQHF.

This clonotype has only a few counts. The chain uses TRBV7-6 and TRBJ2-1; 7 bases map to TRBD2. The J segment lost 3 bases and the V segment lost 2 bases, leaving 1 base of the junction unmatched. The CDR3 length is 14 residues. Germline CDR1 reads SGHVS; CDR2 reads FNYEAQ. The CDR3 sequence is CASSLLAVYNEQFF. CDR3 coding DNA: TGTGCCAGCAGCTTACTAGCGGTCTACAATGAGCAGTTCTTC.

The chain links TRBV7-9 to TRBJ2-2, with 12 nucleotides matching TRBD2. Looked up from germline, CDR1 is SEHNR and CDR2 is FQNEAQ (reference sequence). The CDR3 contains 18 residues. After removal of 5 bases from V and 6 bases from J, the junction contained 13 bases not matched to a gene. CDR3 DNA: TGTGCCAGCAGCCCAACGACTGCTAGCGGGAGGGCTCCCGGGGAGCTGTTTTTT. This translates into CASSPTTASGRAPGELFF.

This clonotype was observed many times. The gene calls are TRBV2 and TRBJ2-7; a weak D match, TRBD2 (6 bases). This CDR3 has 15 residues. Germline values: CDR1 SNHLY, CDR2 FYNNEI. The V end lost 7 bases, the J end lost 0 bases, and 16 bases lay between the germline ends. CDR3 region: CASTPRDSNSYEQYF. CDR3 sequence (DNA): TGTGCCAGCACCCCCCGGGACTCAAACTCCTACGAGCAGTACTTC.

The chain carries TRBV7-9 and TRBJ2-2; TRBD2 is a possible D gene (5 bases). The CDR3 consists of 15 residues. Germline values: CDR1 SEHNR, CDR2 FQNEAQ (reference sequence). V lost 8 bases to trimming and J lost 0 bases, with 13 bases between them. The CDR3 reads CASRITGTNTGELFF. In DNA, the CDR3 is TGTGCCAGCCGCATAACGGGGACGAACACCGGGGAGCTGTTTTTT.

The chain combines TRBV4-1 with TRBJ1-3, with a possible D match to TRBD1 (5 bases). Per germline, CDR1 MGHRA and CDR2 YSYEKL. V was clipped by 3 bases and J by 2 bases, with 8 bases between them. The CDR3 runs to 14 residues. The DNA of the CDR3 is TGCGCCAGCAGCCAGAAGACAGCTGGAAACACCATATATTTT. It encodes CASSQKTAGNTIYF.

This clonotype showed up many times. The chain is built from TRBV13 and TRBJ2-7; a weak D match, TRBD2 (6 bases). Germline values: CDR1 PRHDT, CDR2 FYEKMQ (reference sequence). Trimming took off 5 bases at V and 5 bases at J, with 16 bases between the two ends. This CDR3 comprises 14 residues. CDR3 coding DNA: TGTGCCAGCAGCGCGGGCCGGGGGTTCGACGAGCAGTACTTC. Translated, it gives CASSAGRGFDEQYF.

This clonotype was detected ten times or more. J is TRBJ2-6 and V is TRBV10-3, with 7 bases fitting TRBD1. Germline V gives CDR1 ENHRY, CDR2 SYGVKD. The CDR3 is made up of 15 amino acids. J was trimmed by 1 base and V by 8 bases; bases with no gene match: 5. The chain's CDR3 is CAIPRQGSGANVLTF. The CDR3 DNA is TGTGCCATCCCCCGACAGGGATCTGGGGCCAACGTCCTGACTTTC.

This clonotype has a count of ten or more. V and J are TRBV27 and TRBJ2-5; D unclear. Germline assignment: CDR1 MNHEY and CDR2 SMNVEV (reference sequence). CDR3 length equals 15 residues. V lost 5 bases and J 3 bases, leaving 16 bases between the germline ends. The CDR3 bases are TGTGCCAGCAGTCCCCGGGCCCCCTGGGAAGAGACCCAGTACTTC. This encodes CASSPRAPWEETQYF.